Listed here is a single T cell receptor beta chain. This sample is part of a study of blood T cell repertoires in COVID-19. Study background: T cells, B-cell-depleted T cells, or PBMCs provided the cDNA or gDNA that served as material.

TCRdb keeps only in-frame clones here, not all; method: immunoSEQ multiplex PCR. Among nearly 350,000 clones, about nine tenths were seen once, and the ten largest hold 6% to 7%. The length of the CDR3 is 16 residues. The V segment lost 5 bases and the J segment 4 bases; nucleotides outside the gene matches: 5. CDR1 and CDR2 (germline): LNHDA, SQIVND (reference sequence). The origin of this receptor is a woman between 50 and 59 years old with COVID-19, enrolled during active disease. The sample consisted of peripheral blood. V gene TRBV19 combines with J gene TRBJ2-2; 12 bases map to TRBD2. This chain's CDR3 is CASSPSSGRVTGELFF. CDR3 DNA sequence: TGTGCCAGTAGTCCCTCTAGCGGGAGGGTCACCGGGGAGCTGTTTTTT.